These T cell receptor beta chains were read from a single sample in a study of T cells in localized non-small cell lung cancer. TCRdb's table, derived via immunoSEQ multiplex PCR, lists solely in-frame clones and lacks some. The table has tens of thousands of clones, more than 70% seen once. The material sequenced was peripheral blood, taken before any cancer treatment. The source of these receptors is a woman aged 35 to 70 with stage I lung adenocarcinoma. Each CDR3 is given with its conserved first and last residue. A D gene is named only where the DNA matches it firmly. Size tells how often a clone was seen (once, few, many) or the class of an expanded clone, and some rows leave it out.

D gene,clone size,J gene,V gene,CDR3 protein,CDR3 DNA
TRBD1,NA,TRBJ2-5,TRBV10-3,CAISDRRQGEETQYF,TGTGCCATCAGTGACCGCCGACAGGGGGAAGAGACCCAGTACTTC
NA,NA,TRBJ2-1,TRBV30,CAWSRGGTQLENNEQFF,TGTGCCTGGAGTCGAGGCGGGACTCAACTTGAGAACAATGAGCAGTTCTTC
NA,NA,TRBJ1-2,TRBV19,CASSILQDTTRNYGYTF,TGTGCCAGTAGTATCCTACAAGATACGACTCGTAACTATGGCTACACCTTC
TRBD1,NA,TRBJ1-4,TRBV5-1,CASSRDRAGQNEKLFF,TGCGCCAGCAGCCGGGACAGGGCCGGTCAAAATGAAAAACTGTTTTTT
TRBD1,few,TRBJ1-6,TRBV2,CASSDWDRVHF,TGTGCCAGCAGTGATTGGGACAGGGTCCACTTT
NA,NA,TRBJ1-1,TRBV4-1,CASSQDVGWTEAFF,TGCGCCAGCAGCCAAGATGTTGGTTGGACTGAAGCTTTCTTT
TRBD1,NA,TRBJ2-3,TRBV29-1,CSVGQGVGDTQYF,TGCAGCGTTGGGCAGGGGGTTGGCGATACGCAGTATTTT
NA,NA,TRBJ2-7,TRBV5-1,CASRMAREQYF,TGCGCCAGCAGGATGGCTCGCGAGCAGTACTTC
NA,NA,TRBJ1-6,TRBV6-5,CASSQGQANSPLHF,TGTGCCAGCAGTCAGGGACAAGCTAATTCACCCCTCCACTTT
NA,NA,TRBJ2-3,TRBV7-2,CASSDREGDTQYF,TGTGCCAGCAGTGACCGCGAGGGAGATACGCAGTATTTT
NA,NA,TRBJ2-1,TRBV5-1,CASSPSTAPNEQFF,TGCGCCAGCAGCCCCTCGACAGCCCCCAATGAGCAGTTCTTC
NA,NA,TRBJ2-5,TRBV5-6,CASSLGGQETQYF,TGTGCCAGCAGCTTGGGAGGGCAAGAGACCCAGTACTTC
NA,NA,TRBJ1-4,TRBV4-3,CASSQALEADRFNEKLFF,TGCGCCAGCAGCCAGGCCCTTGAAGCTGACAGGTTTAATGAAAAACTGTTTTTT
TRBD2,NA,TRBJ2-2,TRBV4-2,CASSPLGGGVTGELFF,TGTGCCAGCAGCCCTTTGGGCGGGGGTGTCACCGGGGAGCTGTTTTTT
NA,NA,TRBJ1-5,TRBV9,CASSVAGEINQPQHF,TGTGCCAGCAGCGTAGCCGGGGAAATCAATCAGCCCCAGCATTTT
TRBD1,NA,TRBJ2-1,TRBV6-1,CASSGQGIDNEQFF,TGTGCCAGCAGTGGACAGGGAATTGACAATGAGCAGTTCTTC
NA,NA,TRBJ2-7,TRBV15,CATSHSREVGEQYF,TGTGCCACCAGTCACAGCAGGGAGGTCGGGGAGCAGTACTTC
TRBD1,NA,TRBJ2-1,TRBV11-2,CASSLMTGGNEQFF,TGTGCCAGCAGCTTAATGACAGGGGGCAATGAGCAGTTCTTC
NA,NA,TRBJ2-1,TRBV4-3,CASPRGYEQFF,TGCGCCAGCCCCCGCGGGTATGAGCAGTTCTTC
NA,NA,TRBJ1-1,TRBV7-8,CASSRLANTEAFF,TGTGCCAGCAGCCGACTGGCGAACACTGAAGCTTTCTTT
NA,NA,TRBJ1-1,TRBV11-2,CASSLKRGGTAEAFF,TGTGCCAGCAGCTTAAAAAGGGGTGGAACTGCTGAAGCTTTCTTT
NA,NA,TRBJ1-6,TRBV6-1,CASSDGTRNSPLHF,TGTGCCAGCAGTGATGGGACCCGGAATTCACCCCTCCACTTT
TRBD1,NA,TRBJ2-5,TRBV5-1,CASSSGQGSETQYF,TGCGCCAGCAGCTCCGGACAGGGGTCAGAGACCCAGTACTTC
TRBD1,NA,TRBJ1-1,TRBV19,CASSKTGVHEAFF,TGTGCCAGTAGTAAGACAGGGGTCCATGAAGCTTTCTTT
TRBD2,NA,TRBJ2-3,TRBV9,CASSLRDYSTDTQYF,TGTGCCAGCAGCCTCCGGGACTATAGCACAGATACGCAGTATTTT
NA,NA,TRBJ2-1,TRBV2,CAGSRGRGAHEQFF,TGTGCCGGCTCCAGGGGCAGGGGGGCGCATGAGCAGTTCTTC
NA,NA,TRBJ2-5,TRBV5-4,CASSLASGARETQYF,TGTGCCAGCAGCTTGGCCTCAGGGGCCCGAGAGACCCAGTACTTC
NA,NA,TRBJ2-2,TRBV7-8,CASSQRPSTGELFF,TGTGCCAGCAGCCAGAGACCCTCCACCGGGGAGCTGTTTTTT
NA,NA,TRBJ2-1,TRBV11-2,CASSLGAVTNEQFF,TGTGCCAGCAGCTTAGGGGCGGTAACCAATGAGCAGTTCTTC
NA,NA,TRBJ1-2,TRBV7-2,CASSPSGATNYGYTF,TGTGCCAGCAGCCCCTCGGGGGCAACTAACTATGGCTACACCTTC
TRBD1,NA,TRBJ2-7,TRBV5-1,CASTEPGTGGQQYF,TGCGCCAGCACTGAACCCGGGACAGGGGGCCAGCAGTACTTC
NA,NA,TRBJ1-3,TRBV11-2,CASSSPSRQTLSGNTIYF,TGTGCCAGCAGTTCTCCCTCTAGACAGACCCTCTCTGGAAACACCATATATTTT
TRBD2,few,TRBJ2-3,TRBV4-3,CASSLIAGGPDTQYF,TGCGCCAGCAGCCTCATAGCGGGGGGGCCGGATACGCAGTATTTT
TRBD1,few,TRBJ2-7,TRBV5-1,CASSLATQGEGYEQYF,TGCGCCAGCAGCTTGGCCACACAGGGGGAAGGTTACGAGCAGTACTTC
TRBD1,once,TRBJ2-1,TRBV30,CAWSRGTAGVF,TGTGCCTGGAGTAGGGGGACAGCCGGGGTCTTC
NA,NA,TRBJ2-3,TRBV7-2,CASSLGQAADTQYF,TGTGCCAGCAGCTTAGGACAAGCGGCAGATACGCAGTATTTT
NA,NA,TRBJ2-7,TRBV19,CASSEDFSYEQYF,TGTGCCAGTAGCGAAGACTTTTCCTACGAGCAGTACTTC
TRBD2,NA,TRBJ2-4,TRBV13,CASSQETSGGPNIQYF,TGTGCCAGCAGTCAGGAGACTAGCGGGGGTCCAAACATTCAGTACTTC
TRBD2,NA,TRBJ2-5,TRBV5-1,CASSLAPSSGGKEETQYF,TGCGCCAGCAGCTTGGCCCCATCTAGCGGGGGGAAGGAAGAGACCCAGTACTTC
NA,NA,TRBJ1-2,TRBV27,CASSLFPGSNYGYTF,TGTGCCAGCAGTTTATTCCCAGGCTCTAACTATGGCTACACCTTC
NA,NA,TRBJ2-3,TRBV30,CAWIPNRQLDTQYF,TGTGCCTGGATTCCCAATCGGCAGTTGGATACGCAGTATTTT
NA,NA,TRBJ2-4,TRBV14,CASSHERQDIQYF,TGTGCCAGCAGCCACGAACGTCAGGACATTCAGTACTTC
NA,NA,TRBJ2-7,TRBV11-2,CASSFGSSYEQYF,TGTGCCAGCAGCTTTGGGTCATCCTACGAGCAGTACTTC
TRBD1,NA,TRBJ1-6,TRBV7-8,CASSFGTDRRSPLHF,TGTGCCAGCAGCTTCGGAACGGACAGGCGCTCACCCCTCCACTTT
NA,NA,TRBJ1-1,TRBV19,CASSTREAPNTEAFF,TGTGCCAGTAGTACCAGGGAGGCTCCGAACACTGAAGCTTTCTTT
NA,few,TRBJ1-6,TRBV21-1,CASSSSADNSPLHF,TGTGCCAGCAGCAGTTCGGCAGATAATTCACCCCTCCACTTT
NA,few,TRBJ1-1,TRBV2,CAAQGNTEAFF,TGTGCCGCCCAGGGGAACACTGAAGCTTTCTTT
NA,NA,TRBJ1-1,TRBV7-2,CASSLDSALKNTEAFF,TGTGCCAGCAGCTTAGATTCGGCACTTAAGAACACTGAAGCTTTCTTT
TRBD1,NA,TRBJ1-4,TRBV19,CASSTLQGTPEKLFF,TGTGCCAGTAGTACCCTACAGGGGACTCCTGAAAAACTGTTTTTT
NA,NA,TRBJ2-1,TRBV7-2,CASRDLSYNEQFF,TGTGCCAGCAGGGACTTATCCTACAATGAGCAGTTCTTC
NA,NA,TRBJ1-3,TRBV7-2,CASSPWTENSGNTIYF,TGTGCCAGCAGCCCTTGGACGGAGAACTCTGGAAACACCATATATTTT
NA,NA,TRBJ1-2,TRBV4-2,CASSQDREGERYGYTF,TGTGCCAGCAGCCAAGATCGGGAGGGGGAACGCTATGGCTACACCTTC
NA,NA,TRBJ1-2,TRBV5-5,CASSSVGRTTRYGYTF,TGTGCCAGCAGCTCGGTGGGCAGGACCACGCGATATGGCTACACCTTC
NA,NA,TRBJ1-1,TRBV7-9,CASTSINTEAFF,TGTGCCAGCACCTCCATAAACACTGAAGCTTTCTTT